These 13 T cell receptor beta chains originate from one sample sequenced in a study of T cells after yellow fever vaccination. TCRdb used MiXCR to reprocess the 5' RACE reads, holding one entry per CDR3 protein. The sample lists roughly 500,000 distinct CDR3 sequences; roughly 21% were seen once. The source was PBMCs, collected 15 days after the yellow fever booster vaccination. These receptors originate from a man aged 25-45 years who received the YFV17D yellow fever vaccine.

The CDR3 nucleotides are TGTGCCTGGAGCGGGGGGACTAGCGGGTACAATGAGCAGTTCTTC. Translating gives CAWSGGTSGYNEQFF. The chain employs TRBV30 and TRBJ2-1, with 12 bases fitting TRBD2. Germline V gene lookup returns CDR1 GTSNPN and CDR2 SVGIG (reference sequence). The CDR3 is made up of 15 amino acids. V shed 3 bases and J 4 bases; nucleotides not matched to a gene: 4.

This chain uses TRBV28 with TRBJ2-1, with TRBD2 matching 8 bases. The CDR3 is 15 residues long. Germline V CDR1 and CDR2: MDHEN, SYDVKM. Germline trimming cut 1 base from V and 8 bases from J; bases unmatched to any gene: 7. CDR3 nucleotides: TGTGCCAGCAGTTTATCGGCGGGAGGCCTACATGAGCAGTTCTTC. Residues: CASSLSAGGLHEQFF. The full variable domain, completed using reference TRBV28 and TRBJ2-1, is DVKVTQSSRYLVKRTGEKVFLECVQDMDHENMFWYRQDPGLGLRLIYFSYDVKMKEKGDIPEGYSVSREKKERFSLILESASTNQTSMYLCASSLSAGGLHEQFFGPGTRLTVL.

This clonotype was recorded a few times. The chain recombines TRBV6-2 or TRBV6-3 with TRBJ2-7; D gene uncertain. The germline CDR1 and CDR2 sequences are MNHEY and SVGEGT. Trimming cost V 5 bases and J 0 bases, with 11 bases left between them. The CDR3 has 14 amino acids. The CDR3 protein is CASSRHASSYEQYF. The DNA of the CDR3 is TGTGCCAGCAGTCGACACGCGAGCTCCTACGAGCAGTACTTC.

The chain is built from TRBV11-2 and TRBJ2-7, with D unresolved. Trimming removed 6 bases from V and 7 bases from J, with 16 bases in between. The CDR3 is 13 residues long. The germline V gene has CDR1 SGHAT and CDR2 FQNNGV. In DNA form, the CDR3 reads TGTGCCAGCAGGAGGTCGCTATCTATAGAGCAGTACTTC. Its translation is CASRRSLSIEQYF. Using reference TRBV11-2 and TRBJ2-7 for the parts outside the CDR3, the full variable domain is EAGVAQSPRYKIIEKRQSVAFWCNPISGHATLYWYQQILGQGPKLLIQFQNNGVVDDSQLPKDRFSAERLKGVDSTLKIQPAKLEDSAVYLCASRRSLSIEQYFGPGTRLTVT.

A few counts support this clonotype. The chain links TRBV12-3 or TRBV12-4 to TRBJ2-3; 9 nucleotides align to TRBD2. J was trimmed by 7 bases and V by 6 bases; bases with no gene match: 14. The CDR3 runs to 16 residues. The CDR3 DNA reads TGTGCCAGCAGCGATGCTGGCGGGAGGGTTTCATATACGCAGTATTTT. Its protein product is CASSDAGGRVSYTQYF.

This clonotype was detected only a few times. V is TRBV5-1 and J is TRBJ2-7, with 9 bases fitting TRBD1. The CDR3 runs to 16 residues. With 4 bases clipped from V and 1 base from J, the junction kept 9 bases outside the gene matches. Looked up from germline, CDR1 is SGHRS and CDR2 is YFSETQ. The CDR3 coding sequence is TGCGCCAGCAGCATAGCCGGGACAGGGAGTTCCTACGAGCAGTACTTC. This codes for CASSIAGTGSSYEQYF.

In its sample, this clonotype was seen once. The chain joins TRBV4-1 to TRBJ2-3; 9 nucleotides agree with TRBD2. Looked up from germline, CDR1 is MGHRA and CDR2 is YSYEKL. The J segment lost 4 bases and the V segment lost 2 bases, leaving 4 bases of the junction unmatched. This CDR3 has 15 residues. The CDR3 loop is CASSQPAGGPDTQYF. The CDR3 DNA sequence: TGCGCCAGCAGCCAACCAGCGGGAGGCCCAGATACGCAGTATTTT.

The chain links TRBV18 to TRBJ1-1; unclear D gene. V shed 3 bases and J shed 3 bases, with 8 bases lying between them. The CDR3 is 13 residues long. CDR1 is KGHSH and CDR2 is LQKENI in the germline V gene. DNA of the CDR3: TGTGCCAGCTCACCGATCCGGGACACTGAAGCTTTCTTT. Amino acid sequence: CASSPIRDTEAFF.

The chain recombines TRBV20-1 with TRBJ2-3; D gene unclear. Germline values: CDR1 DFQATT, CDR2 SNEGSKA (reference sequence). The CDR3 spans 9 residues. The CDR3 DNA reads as TGCACAGGCAGAGATACGCAGTATTTT. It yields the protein CTGRDTQYF.

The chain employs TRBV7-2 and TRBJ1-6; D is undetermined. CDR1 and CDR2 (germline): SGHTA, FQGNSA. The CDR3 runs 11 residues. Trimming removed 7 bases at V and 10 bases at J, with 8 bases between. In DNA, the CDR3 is TGTGCCAGCACCACTGGGTCACCCCTCCACTTT. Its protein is CASTTGSPLHF.

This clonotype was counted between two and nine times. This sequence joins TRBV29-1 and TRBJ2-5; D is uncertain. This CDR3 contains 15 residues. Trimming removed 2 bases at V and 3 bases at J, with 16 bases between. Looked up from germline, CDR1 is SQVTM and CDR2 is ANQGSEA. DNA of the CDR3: TGCAGCGTTGAATATGGATGGACGAACAAAGAGACCCAGTACTTC. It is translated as CSVEYGWTNKETQYF.

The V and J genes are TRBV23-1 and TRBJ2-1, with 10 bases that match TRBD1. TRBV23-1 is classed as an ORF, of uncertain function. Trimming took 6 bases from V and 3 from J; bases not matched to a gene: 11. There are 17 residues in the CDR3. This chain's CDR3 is CASSPPSGTGDYNEQFF. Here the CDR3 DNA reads TGCGCCAGCAGCCCCCCCTCGGGGACAGGGGACTACAATGAGCAGTTCTTC.

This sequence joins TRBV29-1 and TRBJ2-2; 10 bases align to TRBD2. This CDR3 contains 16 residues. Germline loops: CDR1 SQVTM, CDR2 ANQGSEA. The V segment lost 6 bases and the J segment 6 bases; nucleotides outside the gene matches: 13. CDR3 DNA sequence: TGCAGCGTGGAACACTCCGGGACTAGCGTCCCCGGGGAGCTGTTTTTT. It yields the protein CSVEHSGTSVPGELFF.